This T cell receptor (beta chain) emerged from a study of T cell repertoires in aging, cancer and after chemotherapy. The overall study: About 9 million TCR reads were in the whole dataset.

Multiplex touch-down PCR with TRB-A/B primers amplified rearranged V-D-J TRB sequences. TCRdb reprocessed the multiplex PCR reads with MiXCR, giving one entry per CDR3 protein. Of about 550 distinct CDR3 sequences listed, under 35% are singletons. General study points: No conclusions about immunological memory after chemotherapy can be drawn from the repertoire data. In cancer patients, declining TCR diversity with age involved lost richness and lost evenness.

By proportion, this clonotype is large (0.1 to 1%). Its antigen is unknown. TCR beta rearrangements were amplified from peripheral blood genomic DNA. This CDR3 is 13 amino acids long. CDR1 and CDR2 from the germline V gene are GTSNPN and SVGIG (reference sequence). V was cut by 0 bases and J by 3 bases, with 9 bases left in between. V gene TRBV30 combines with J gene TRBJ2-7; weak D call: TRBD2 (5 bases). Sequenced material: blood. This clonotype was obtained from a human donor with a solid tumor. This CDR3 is CAWSVGGGYEQYF. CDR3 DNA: TGTGCCTGGAGTGTGGGCGGAGGCTACGAGCAGTACTTC.